Below are 7 T cell receptor beta chains sequenced from a single sample in a study of shared clonotypes between healthy human individuals. Clones were sequenced by immunoSEQ multiplex PCR, and TCRdb holds only the in-frame ones, with some missing. The sample records a few million clones, roughly nine tenths being singletons. Material: naive CD4+ T cells sorted from blood. Noted subset: CD45RA+ positively selected. Receptors were obtained from a man between 18 and 29 years old in good health.

This rearrangement joins TRBV9 to TRBJ2-7, with 12 positions matching TRBD2. The CDR3 consists of 17 residues. The ends lost 4 bases at V and 0 bases at J; junction bases unmatched: 8. Germline-derived CDR1 and CDR2 are SGDLS and YYNGEE. As DNA, the CDR3 is TGTGCCAGCAGCCCGACGACGACTAGCGGGGGCTCCTACGAGCAGTACTTC. The encoded protein is CASSPTTTSGGSYEQYF.

The chain links TRBV5-4 to TRBJ2-7; 8 bases match TRBD1. Germline-derived CDR1 and CDR2 are SGHNT and YYREEE (reference sequence). This CDR3 is 15 amino acids long. V was pared by 4 bases and J by 3 bases, with 9 bases of the junction left unmatched. This CDR3 is CASSGTGTGGYEQYF. The CDR3 DNA follows: TGTGCCAGCAGCGGAACCGGGACAGGAGGCTACGAGCAGTACTTC.

The V gene is TRBV7-6, the J gene TRBJ2-2; D ambiguous. CDR3 length: 15 residues. V lost 2 bases to trimming and J lost 1 base, with 8 bases between them. Germline CDR1 SGHVS, CDR2 FNYEAQ. The CDR3 region is CASSLRARNTGELFF. The CDR3 DNA reads TGTGCCAGCAGCTTAAGGGCGAGGAACACCGGGGAGCTGTTTTTT.

The CDR3 spells CASSPSNTGVSGNTIYF. The CDR3 nucleotides are TGTGCCAGCTCACCATCCAACACGGGTGTCTCTGGAAACACCATATATTTT. J is TRBJ1-3 and V is TRBV18; no clear D gene. CDR3 length: 17 amino acids. Germline CDR1 is KGHSH and CDR2 is LQKENI. Trimming took off 2 bases at V and 0 bases at J, with 14 bases between the two ends.

The chain has TRBV6-1 and TRBJ1-2, with 8 bases lining up with TRBD1. The CDR3 covers 15 residues. V was pared by 1 base and J by 7 bases, with 8 bases of the junction left unmatched. Germline V gives CDR1 MNHNS, CDR2 SASEGT. For the CDR3, the DNA is TGTGCCAGCAGTGAAGGGGGCAGGGGGCGTCTTGGCTACACCTTC. Protein product: CASSEGGRGRLGYTF.

This clone was picked up one time. The sample holds other DNA sequences that translate to the same CDR3. This chain connects TRBV19 to TRBJ2-3; TRBD1 aligns across 9 bases. The CDR3 consists of 15 residues. Trimming at V came to 5 bases and at J to 3 bases, leaving 6 bases not matched to a gene. Germline V CDR1 and CDR2: LNHDA, SQIVND (reference sequence). CDR3 sequence: CASSPGQGRTDTQYF. CDR3 sequence (DNA): TGTGCCAGTAGTCCGGGACAGGGTCGGACAGATACGCAGTATTTT.

The V gene is TRBV9, the J gene TRBJ2-4, with D unresolved. V lost 0 bases and J 0 bases, leaving 4 bases between the germline ends. The germline CDR1 and CDR2 sequences are SGDLS and YYNGEE. CDR3 length: 14 amino acids. DNA of the CDR3: TGTGCCAGCAGCGTAGGGATAGCCAAAAACATTCAGTACTTC. Protein sequence: CASSVGIAKNIQYF.